This T cell receptor beta chain stems from a study of blood T cell repertoires in COVID-19. Study-level background: The United States, Italy and Spain provided the acute and convalescent COVID-19 samples.

In the original workflow: Estimated nucleated cell counts came from reference gene primer amplification. Profiling relied on immunoSEQ multiplex PCR, and the TCRdb table lists in-frame clones only, not all of them. That table is the source of V, J and clone size, and D and trimming were worked out from the DNA. The sample yields some 130,000 clones, around 89% seen once. Per germline, CDR1 SGHTS and CDR2 YDEGEE. V was trimmed by 6 bases and J by 3 bases, leaving 19 bases between them. There are 15 residues in the CDR3. The source material was peripheral blood. This clonotype was sampled from a man aged 55 to 70 with active or convalescent COVID-19. The chain employs TRBV5-8 and TRBJ2-7; tentative D call: TRBD1 (6 bases). CDR3 nucleotide sequence: TGTGCCAGCAAGCACTACAGGGAAGATTTCTACGAGCAGTACTTC. Translation gives CASKHYREDFYEQYF.